This TCR beta chain was retrieved from a study of cytomegalovirus exposure and HLA in healthy donors. Study-level results: Most TCR sequences were seen very rarely across donors, but some public TCRs occurred in many. Through in vitro validation, a few CMV-associated chains were shown to be specific for CMV antigens. Cytomegalovirus-associated status was assigned to approximately 160 TCR beta chains.

In the case of this clone: Its target is unknown.

CDR1 and CDR2 from the germline V gene are LGHNA and YSLEER. The CDR3 extends over 16 amino acids. Trimming shortened V by 4 bases and J by 0 bases, and 13 bases separated the two germline ends. Separate from the approximately 670-subject first cohort, the roughly 120-subject validation cohort was the one that the donors belonged to. Some clones are missing from TCRdb's copy, which holds only in-frame ones; the method was immunoSEQ multiplex PCR. The top ten hold approximately 0.9% of the sample, which has some 290,000 clones, roughly 87% seen once. Material: PBMCs. The chain joins TRBV4-3 to TRBJ2-4, with D maybe TRBD1 (5 bases). The sequence was collected from a man younger than 40 in good health and CMV-seronegative. CDR3 coding DNA: TGCGCCAGCAGCCGGACCAGACAGCTAGCCAAAAACATTCAGTACTTC. Encoded protein: CASSRTRQLAKNIQYF.